This T cell receptor beta chain was recorded in a study of T cell repertoires in cytomegalovirus infection. Study details: CMV epitopes, recently identified HLA-C-restricted and well-studied HLA-B-restricted, were used. Carrying CMV and the relevant HLA type showed in public TCR beta signatures. General study points: Dominant in the ex vivo response were TCR beta clonotypes restricted by HLA-C and specific for CMV.

Using its own MiXCR run on the reads, TCRdb lists one record per CDR3 protein. The data contain roughly 220,000 distinct CDR3 sequences, about 40% of them singletons. As to this clonotype: As yet, its antigen is unknown.

The CDR3 runs 16 residues. Germline V lookup: CDR1 LGHNA, CDR2 YNFKEQ. The V segment lost 1 base and the J segment 8 bases; nucleotides outside the gene matches: 8. The chain combines TRBV4-2 with TRBJ2-1; 10 positions agree with TRBD2. Sequenced material: CD8+ T cells from cultured PBMCs, taken from culture after CMV antigen stimulation. This TCR came from a human donor in good health (CMV status not recorded). Some clones in this sample may be carry-over from other donors' samples. Here the CDR3 DNA reads TGTGCCAGCAGCCAAGCGGCTAGCGGGGGTACTTATGAGCAGTTCTTC. Translating it yields CASSQAASGGTYEQFF.